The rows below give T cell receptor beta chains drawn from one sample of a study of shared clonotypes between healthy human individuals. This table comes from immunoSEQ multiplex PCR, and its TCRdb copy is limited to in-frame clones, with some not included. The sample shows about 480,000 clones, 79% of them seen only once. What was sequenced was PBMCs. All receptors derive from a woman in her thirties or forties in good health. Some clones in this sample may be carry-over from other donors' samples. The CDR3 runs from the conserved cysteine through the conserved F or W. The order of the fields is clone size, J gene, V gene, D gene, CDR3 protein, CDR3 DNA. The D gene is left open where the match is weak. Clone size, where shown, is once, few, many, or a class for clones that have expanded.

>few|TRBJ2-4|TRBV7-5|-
CVRSLLVWTSEDKNIQYF
TGTGTCAGAAGCTTACTGGTCTGGACTAGCGAGGACAAAAACATTCAGTACTTC
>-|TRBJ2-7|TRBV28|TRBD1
CASTGTDNSYEQYF
TGTGCCAGCACTGGGACAGATAACTCCTACGAGCAGTACTTC
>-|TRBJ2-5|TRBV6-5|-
CASSYPPSETQYF
TGTGCCAGCAGTTACCCACCCAGTGAGACCCAGTACTTC
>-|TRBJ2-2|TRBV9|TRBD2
CASSVASRASGKGTGELFF
TGTGCCAGCAGCGTAGCTAGTCGGGCTAGCGGGAAGGGCACCGGGGAGCTGTTTTTT
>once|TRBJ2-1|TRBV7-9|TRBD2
CASSTSTSPHPGDEQFF
TGTGCCAGCAGCACATCGACTAGCCCCCACCCCGGGGATGAGCAGTTCTTC
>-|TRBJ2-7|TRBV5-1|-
CASSPPSSSYEQYF
TGCGCCAGCAGCCCGCCTTCATCCTCCTACGAGCAGTACTTC
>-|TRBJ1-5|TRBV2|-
CASGVEGGNQPQHF
TGTGCCAGCGGTGTGGAGGGGGGCAATCAGCCCCAGCATTTT
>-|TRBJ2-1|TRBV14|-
CASSQWTLREQFF
TGTGCCAGCAGCCAGTGGACTTTGAGAGAGCAGTTCTTC
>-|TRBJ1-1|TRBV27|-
CASSRPAMNTEAFF
TGTGCCAGCAGTCGCCCAGCCATGAACACTGAAGCTTTCTTT
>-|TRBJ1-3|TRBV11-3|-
CASKGRSDTIYF
TGTGCCAGCAAGGGACGGAGTGACACCATATATTTT
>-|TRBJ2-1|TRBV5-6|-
CASRFLTEDGNEQFF
TGTGCCAGCAGGTTTCTGACCGAGGATGGGAATGAGCAGTTCTTC
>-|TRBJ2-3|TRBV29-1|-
CSALGLNTSSTDTQYF
TGCAGCGCCCTGGGACTGAATACTAGTTCAACAGATACGCAGTATTTT
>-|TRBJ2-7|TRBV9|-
CASSVGQATYEQYF
TGTGCCAGCAGCGTAGGACAGGCCACCTACGAGCAGTACTTC
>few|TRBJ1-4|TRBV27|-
CASSWAHGATNEKLFF
TGTGCCAGCAGTTGGGCCCACGGTGCGACTAATGAAAAACTGTTTTTT
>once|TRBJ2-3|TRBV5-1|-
CASSLGGSGSTDTQYF
TGCGCCAGCAGCTTGGGGGGTAGCGGAAGCACAGATACGCAGTATTTT
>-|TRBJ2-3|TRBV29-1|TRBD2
CSAAGTSGSTDTQYF
TGCAGCGCCGCCGGGACTAGCGGTAGCACAGATACGCAGTATTTT
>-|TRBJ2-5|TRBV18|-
CASSPPTGFQETQYF
TGTGCCAGCTCACCACCGACAGGTTTTCAAGAGACCCAGTACTTC
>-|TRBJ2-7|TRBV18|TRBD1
CASSPTGTGKYEQYF
TGTGCCAGCTCACCAACCGGGACAGGTAAATACGAGCAGTACTTC
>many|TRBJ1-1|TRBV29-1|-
CSVGGIPKAFF
TGCAGCGTTGGGGGGATCCCAAAAGCTTTCTTT
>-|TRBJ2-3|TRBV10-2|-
CASSDLSSGLQYF
TGCGCCAGCAGTGACCTGAGCTCGGGATTGCAGTATTTT
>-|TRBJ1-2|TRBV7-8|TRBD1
CASSSTWDRRYGYTF
TGTGCCAGCAGCTCCACCTGGGACAGGCGGTATGGCTACACCTTC
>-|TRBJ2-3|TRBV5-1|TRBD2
CASSPLAGGGTDTQYF
TGCGCCAGCAGCCCCTTAGCGGGAGGGGGCACAGATACGCAGTATTTT
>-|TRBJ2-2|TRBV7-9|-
CASSFPRNTGELFF
TGTGCCAGCAGCTTTCCCAGGAACACCGGGGAGCTGTTTTTT
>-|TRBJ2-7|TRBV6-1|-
CASSEAPGTEQYF
TGTGCCAGCAGTGAAGCGCCCGGGACCGAGCAGTACTTC
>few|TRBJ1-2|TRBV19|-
CASSIVARQGYGYTF
TGTGCCAGTAGTATAGTGGCTAGACAAGGCTATGGCTACACCTTC
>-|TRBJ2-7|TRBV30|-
CAWSLTGTPTYEQYF
TGTGCCTGGAGTCTCACCGGGACCCCTACTTACGAGCAGTACTTC
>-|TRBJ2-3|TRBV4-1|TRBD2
CASSPGPGLAGVGYTDTQYF
TGCGCCAGCAGCCCAGGGCCGGGACTAGCGGGAGTGGGGTACACAGATACGCAGTATTTT
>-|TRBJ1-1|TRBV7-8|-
CASSQWTADTEAFF
TGTGCCAGCAGCCAGTGGACAGCAGACACTGAAGCTTTCTTT
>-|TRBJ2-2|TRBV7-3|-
CASSLSSNTGELFF
TGTGCCAGCAGCTTAAGTTCGAACACCGGGGAGCTGTTTTTT
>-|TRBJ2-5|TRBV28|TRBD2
CASSYTSGSLHAETQYF
TGTGCCAGCAGCTATACTAGCGGGTCCCTTCATGCGGAGACCCAGTACTTC
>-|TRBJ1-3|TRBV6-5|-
CASRSGRISGNTIYF
TGTGCCAGCAGATCAGGACGGATCTCTGGAAACACCATATATTTT
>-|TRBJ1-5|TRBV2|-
CASKLTVSEEPQHF
TGTGCCAGCAAGTTGACAGTCTCAGAGGAGCCCCAGCATTTT
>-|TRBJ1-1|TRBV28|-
CASSLMGFVGNTEAFF
TGTGCCAGCAGTTTAATGGGGTTTGTGGGAAACACTGAAGCTTTCTTT
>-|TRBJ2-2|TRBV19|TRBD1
CASSRSRDRGATGELFF
TGTGCCAGTAGTAGAAGCCGGGACAGGGGAGCGACCGGGGAGCTGTTTTTT
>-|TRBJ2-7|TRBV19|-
CASSNPGLTYEQYF
TGTGCCAGTAGTAACCCGGGACTCACCTACGAGCAGTACTTC
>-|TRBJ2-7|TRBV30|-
CAWNPGNSYEQYF
TGTGCCTGGAACCCAGGGAACTCCTACGAGCAGTACTTC
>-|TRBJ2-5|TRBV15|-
CATSLDRFQETQYF
TGTGCCACCAGCCTTGACAGATTCCAAGAGACCCAGTACTTC
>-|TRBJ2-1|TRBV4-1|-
CASSQDLGDYNEQFF
TGCGCCAGCAGCCAAGATCTGGGCGACTACAATGAGCAGTTCTTC
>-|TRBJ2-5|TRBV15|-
CATSSRGGWVLQETQYF
TGTGCCACCAGCAGCCGCGGAGGGTGGGTCCTCCAAGAGACCCAGTACTTC
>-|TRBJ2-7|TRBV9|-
CASSVGDQQGYEQYF
TGTGCCAGCAGCGTAGGGGACCAGCAGGGGTACGAGCAGTACTTC